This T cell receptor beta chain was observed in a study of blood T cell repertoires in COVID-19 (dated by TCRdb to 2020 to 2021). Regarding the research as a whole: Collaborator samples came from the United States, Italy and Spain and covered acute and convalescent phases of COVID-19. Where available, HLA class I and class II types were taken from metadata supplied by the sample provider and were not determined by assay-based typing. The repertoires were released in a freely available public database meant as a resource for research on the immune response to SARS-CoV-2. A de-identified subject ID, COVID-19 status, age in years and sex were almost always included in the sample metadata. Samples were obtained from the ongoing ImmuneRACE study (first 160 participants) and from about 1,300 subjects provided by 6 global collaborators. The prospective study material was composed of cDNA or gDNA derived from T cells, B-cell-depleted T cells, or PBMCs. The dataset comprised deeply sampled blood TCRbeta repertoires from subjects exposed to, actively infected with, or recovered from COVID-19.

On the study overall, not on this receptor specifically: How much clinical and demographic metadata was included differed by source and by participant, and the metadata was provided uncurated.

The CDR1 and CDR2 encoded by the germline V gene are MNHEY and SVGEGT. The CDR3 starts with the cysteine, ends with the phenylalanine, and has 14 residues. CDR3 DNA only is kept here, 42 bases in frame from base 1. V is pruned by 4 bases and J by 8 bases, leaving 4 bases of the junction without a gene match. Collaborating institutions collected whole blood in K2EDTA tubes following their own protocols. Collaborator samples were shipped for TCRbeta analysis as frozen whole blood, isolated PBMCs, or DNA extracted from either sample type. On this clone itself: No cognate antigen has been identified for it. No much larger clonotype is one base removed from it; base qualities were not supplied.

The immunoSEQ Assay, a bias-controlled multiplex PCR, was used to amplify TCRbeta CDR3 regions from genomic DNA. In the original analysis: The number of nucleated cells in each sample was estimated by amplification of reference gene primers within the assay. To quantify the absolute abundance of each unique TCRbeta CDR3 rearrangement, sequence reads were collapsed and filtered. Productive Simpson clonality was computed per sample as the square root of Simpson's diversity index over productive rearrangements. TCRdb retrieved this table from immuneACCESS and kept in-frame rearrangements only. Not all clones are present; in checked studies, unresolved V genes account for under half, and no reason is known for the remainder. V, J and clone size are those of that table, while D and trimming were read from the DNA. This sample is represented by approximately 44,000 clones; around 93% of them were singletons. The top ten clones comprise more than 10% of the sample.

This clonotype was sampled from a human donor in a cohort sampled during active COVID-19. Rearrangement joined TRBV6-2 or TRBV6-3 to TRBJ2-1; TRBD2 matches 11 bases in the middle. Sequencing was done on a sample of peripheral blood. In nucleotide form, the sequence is TGTGCCAGCAGTTTAGCGGGAGGGACTTATGAGCAGTTCTTC. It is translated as CASSLAGGTYEQFF.